The 29 T cell receptor beta chains in this list originate from one sample, sequenced in a study of CXCR3-negative and CXCR3-positive naive CD8 T cells (dated by TCRdb to the late 2010s). Sequencer: NextSeq 550. The Human TCR Profiling Kit (MiLaboratory) was used to prepare UMI-labeled 5' RACE TRB cDNA libraries. TCRdb reprocessed the public reads and reports one entry per CDR3 protein sequence, without DNA. The sample's records list tens of thousands of distinct CDR3 sequences. The ten largest clones take up around 0.4% of the sample. The sample comprised naive CXCR3- CD8+ T cells from blood. The cell subset or site label, as the study defines it: CD45RO-CCR7+CD27+CD95- naive CD8+ T cells lacking CXCR3 (TNR3-). The receptors were sampled from a human donor in good health. Some clones in this sample may be carry-over from other donors' samples.

V and J are TRBV12-3 or TRBV12-4 and TRBJ1-1. There are 13 residues in the CDR3. The CDR3 here is CASTLQQNVRAFF.

The chain carries TRBV20-1 and TRBJ2-5; TCRdb outputs TRBD2, but without DNA this stays unchecked. The CDR3 totals 16 residues. Germline values: CDR1 DFQATT, CDR2 SNEGSKA (reference sequence). The CDR3 spells CSARGRSGGAAETQYF.

The chain employs TRBV7-9 and TRBJ1-6. Per germline, CDR1 SEHNR and CDR2 FQNEAQ (reference sequence). The CDR3 sequence is 16 residues long. CDR3 sequence reads: CASSLNFPSYNSPLHF.

The chain recombines TRBV6-6 with TRBJ2-1. The CDR3 is 11 residues long. CDR1 is MNHNY and CDR2 is SVGAGI in the germline V gene (reference sequence). Here the CDR3 reads CASSQQGEQFF.

This sequence joins TRBV27 and TRBJ2-1; the D call from TCRdb, TRBD2, cannot be confirmed without DNA. Germline loops: CDR1 MNHEY, CDR2 SMNVEV (reference sequence). This CDR3 region has 15 residues. The CDR3 spells CASSLPGLPYNEQFF.

The J gene is TRBJ2-7, the V gene TRBV7-2; absent DNA, TCRdb's TRBD2 call cannot be checked. The CDR3 runs to 16 residues. CDR1 is SGHTA and CDR2 is FQGNSA in the germline V gene. The CDR3: CASSFEGSGPAYEQYF.

The rearrangement uses TRBV25-1 and TRBJ1-2. Germline V gene lookup returns CDR1 MGHDK and CDR2 SYGVNS. This CDR3 has 13 residues. This chain's CDR3 is CASSEWEGYGYTF.

The chain joins TRBV10-3 to TRBJ2-3; absent DNA, TCRdb's TRBD2 call cannot be checked. This CDR3 has 19 residues. Germline lookup yields CDR1 ENHRY and CDR2 SYGVKD. CDR3 in amino acids: CAISESWLAGGISADTQYF.

The genes are TRBV20-1 and TRBJ2-1; TCRdb outputs TRBD2, but without DNA this stays unchecked. Per germline, CDR1 DFQATT and CDR2 SNEGSKA (reference sequence). The CDR3 extends over 15 amino acids. The chain's CDR3 is CSARDLGLTNNEQFF.

This chain uses TRBV10-3 with TRBJ2-7; TCRdb's D gene call, TRBD1, goes unchecked for lack of DNA. The CDR3 has 15 residues. Germline CDR1 reads ENHRY; CDR2 reads SYGVKD. CDR3 loop: CATNADREPSYEQYF.

V gene TRBV12-3 or TRBV12-4 combines with J gene TRBJ1-2. The CDR3 is 12 residues long. This CDR3 reads CASSPSDYGYTF.

This sequence joins TRBV18 and TRBJ2-2. This CDR3 is built from 13 residues. Per the germline V gene, CDR1 is KGHSH and CDR2 is LQKENI. CDR3: CASSPQSAGELFF.

The gene calls are TRBV7-9 and TRBJ2-7; TCRdb selects TRBD1, and the lack of DNA leaves this call unchecked. Germline loops: CDR1 SEHNR, CDR2 FQNEAQ (reference sequence). This CDR3 region has 17 residues. CDR3 amino acids: CASSPPTDGYSSYEQYF.

The gene calls are TRBV5-1 and TRBJ2-1; TCRdb's D gene call, TRBD1, goes unchecked for lack of DNA. Germline V lookup: CDR1 SGHRS, CDR2 YFSETQ. CDR3 length: 12 amino acids. The CDR3 loop reads CASSFDGGEQFF.

The chain is built from TRBV6-2 or TRBV6-3 and TRBJ2-2; the D call of TRBD1 rests on TCRdb alone, since no DNA is present to check it. The CDR3 runs 20 residues. CDR1 MNHEY and CDR2 SVGEGT come from the germline V gene. This chain's CDR3 is CASSFPGQGANTSNTGELFF.

The chain recombines TRBV27 with TRBJ1-6; the TCRdb call, TRBD1, lacks DNA for checking. The CDR3 sequence is 15 residues long. The V gene's germline CDR1 is MNHEY and CDR2 SMNVEV (reference sequence). The CDR3 loop is CASSLRDSFGSPLHF.

The chain uses TRBV28 and TRBJ2-1; TCRdb gives TRBD1 as the D gene, but with no DNA this cannot be confirmed. This CDR3 comprises 15 residues. The germline gives CDR1 MDHEN, CDR2 SYDVKM. CDR3: CASSFRGPLYNEQFF. The variable domain in full, with the rest retrieved from reference TRBV28 and TRBJ2-1, is DVKVTQSSRYLVKRTGEKVFLECVQDMDHENMFWYRQDPGLGLRLIYFSYDVKMKEKGDIPEGYSVSREKKERFSLILESASTNQTSMYLCASSFRGPLYNEQFFGPGTRLTVL.

The chain joins TRBV5-1 to TRBJ2-7; TCRdb's D gene call, TRBD2, goes unchecked for lack of DNA. CDR1 is SGHRS, CDR2 YFSETQ, per germline. This CDR3 is 17 amino acids long. This chain's CDR3 is CASSSSGTSGGSYEQYF.

The chain uses TRBV29-1 and TRBJ1-2; TCRdb indicates TRBD1, and absent DNA this call remains unverified. The CDR3 length is 14 residues. Germline V CDR1 and CDR2: SQVTM, ANQGSEA. The CDR3: CSVDRGRSNYGYTF.

This chain uses TRBV12-3 or TRBV12-4 with TRBJ1-1; lacking DNA, the TRBD1 call made by TCRdb goes unchecked. This CDR3 contains 14 residues. CDR3 residues: CASRPGKMNTEAFF.

The chain carries TRBV7-9 and TRBJ2-5; TCRdb's D call, TRBD2, is unchecked because there is no DNA. From germline, CDR1 is SEHNR and CDR2 FQNEAQ (reference sequence). CDR3 length equals 15 residues. CDR3 amino acids: CASSQLTQTLGTQYF.

This chain uses TRBV14 with TRBJ2-3. The CDR3 extends over 16 amino acids. Germline CDR1 SGHDN, CDR2 FVKESK. This CDR3 reads CASSPEMYGFTDTQYF. The full variable domain, rest sourced from reference TRBV14 and TRBJ2-3, is EAGVTQFPSHSVIEKGQTVTLRCDPISGHDNLYWYRRVMGKEIKFLLHFVKESKQDESGMPNNRFLAERTGGTYSTLKVQPAELEDSGVYFCASSPEMYGFTDTQYFGPGTRLTVL.

The V call is TRBV14, the J call TRBJ2-2; the TCRdb call, TRBD2, lacks DNA for checking. The CDR3 covers 17 residues. Germline V gene data show CDR1 as SGHDN and CDR2 as FVKESK. The CDR3 loop reads CASSQAPGTMNTGELFF.

CDR3 residues: CASSDSAGGYNEQFF. The chain combines TRBV6-4 with TRBJ2-1; the D call of TRBD2 rests on TCRdb alone, since no DNA is present to check it. Germline CDR1 MRHNA, CDR2 SNTAGT. This CDR3 is built from 15 residues.

The chain carries TRBV7-2 and TRBJ2-7. Germline V gene sequence: CDR1 SGHTA, CDR2 FQGNSA. The CDR3 has 14 residues. The CDR3 protein is CASSLAGVSYEQYF. The full variable domain, completed using reference TRBV7-2 and TRBJ2-7, is GAGVSQSPSNKVTEKGKDVELRCDPISGHTALYWYRQSLGQGLEFLIYFQGNSAPDKSGLPSDRFSAERTGGSVSTLTIQRTQQEDSAVYLCASSLAGVSYEQYFGPGTRLTVT.

The rearrangement joins TRBV4-3 to TRBJ2-7; TCRdb indicates TRBD1, and absent DNA this call remains unverified. Germline lookup yields CDR1 LGHNA and CDR2 YSLEER. This CDR3 has 14 residues. This CDR3 is CASSRAQGLYEQYF.

J is TRBJ1-2 and V is TRBV29-1. The CDR3 extends over 15 amino acids. Germline V gene lookup returns CDR1 SQVTM and CDR2 ANQGSEA. CDR3 loop: CSVERRQFPNYGYTF. The complete variable domain, with remaining parts taken from reference TRBV29-1 and TRBJ1-2, reads SAVISQKPSRDICQRGTSLTIQCQVDSQVTMMFWYRQQPGQSLTLIATANQGSEATYESGFVIDKFPISRPNLTFSTLTVSNMSPEDSSIYLCSVERRQFPNYGYTFGSGTRLTVV.

CDR3 sequence reads: CSVFGSSYNEQFF. The chain combines TRBV29-1 with TRBJ2-1. The CDR3 covers 13 residues. CDR1 and CDR2 (germline): SQVTM, ANQGSEA.

The genes are TRBV4-3 and TRBJ2-3; TCRdb lists TRBD2, though no DNA is available to test this call. Looked up from germline, CDR1 is LGHNA and CDR2 is YSLEER. The CDR3 is 17 residues long. The CDR3 loop is CASSHDRLGKPTDTQCF.